This TCR beta chain originates from a study of T cell clones after liver transplantation. Study-level information: TCRbeta sequencing after a pre-transplant mixed lymphocyte reaction identified graft-donor-reactive clones, later tracked in post-transplant blood. Three of the eight recipients were HCV-positive; the rest had non-autoimmune, non-viral transplant indications. Subjects received no induction therapy and standard immunosuppression until randomization at 12-24 months post-transplant. Tolerant meant at least one year fully off immunosuppression without liver enzymes above twice normal.

TCRdb's copy holds only in-frame clones and misses some; the assay was immunoSEQ multiplex PCR. This table has tens of thousands of clones, about 70% appearing once. V gave up 2 bases and J gave up 2 bases, with 10 bases separating them. Per the germline V gene, CDR1 is MNHEY and CDR2 is SVGAGI. The CDR3 runs 14 residues. The specimen comprised CD4+ T cells from blood, sampled at the 22-month timepoint. The clonotype was recovered from a human patient who received a liver transplant. Some T cells may be the graft donor's. This rearrangement joins TRBV6-5 to TRBJ2-7; the D call may be TRBD1 or TRBD2 (6 bases each). DNA of the CDR3: TGTGCCAGCAGTTACAGGGGGGCCCCCTACGAGCAGTACTTC. This codes for CASSYRGAPYEQYF.